The source of this T cell receptor beta chain is a study of cytomegalovirus exposure and HLA in healthy donors. Study summary: Findings of an earlier analysis included 110 million or so unique TCR beta sequences from roughly 190 million T cells.

The PCR contained 60 Vbeta and 13 Jbeta primers. Clones were sequenced by immunoSEQ multiplex PCR, and TCRdb holds only the in-frame ones, with some missing. The sample has about 200,000 clones; the top ten hold 1.1%. On this clone itself: Its target is unknown.

The ends were cut back, 4 bases at V and 4 bases at J, with 12 bases in the middle. The CDR3 length is 14 residues. Germline CDR1 and CDR2: SEHNR and FQNEAQ (reference sequence). General study results and limits: Later analysis showed TCR association rates varying by HLA locus, highest for DRB1 and lowest for HLA-C.

The chain has TRBV7-9 and TRBJ2-3, with a possible D match to TRBD1 (7 bases). Sequenced input: PBMCs. The source is a girl aged 2 to 9 in good health and CMV-seropositive. The CDR3 loop is CASSSRRGADTQYF. The CDR3 DNA follows: TGTGCCAGCAGCTCTCGCAGGGGGGCAGATACGCAGTATTTT.